The 4 T cell receptor beta chains below were found in one sample sequenced in a study of cytomegalovirus exposure and HLA in healthy donors. PCR primers comprised 60 Vbeta and 13 Jbeta primers. The protocol was immunoSEQ multiplex PCR, while the TCRdb copy is restricted to in-frame clones and leaves out a portion. The profile covers roughly 99,000 clones, with over 65% appearing a single time and about 14% taken by the ten largest. Sequencing used PBMCs. Source of these receptors: a woman aged 40 to 49 in good health and CMV-seropositive.

The chain joins TRBV10-1 to TRBJ2-3, with a tentative D call TRBD2 (6 bases). Germline V CDR1 and CDR2: WNHNN, SYGVQD (reference sequence). The germline V and J ends were trimmed by 3 bases and 2 bases, with 12 bases remaining between them. This CDR3 is built from 15 residues. The CDR3 DNA is TGCGCCAGCAGTGAAACGCGGGGATCCACAGATACGCAGTATTTT. Translation gives CASSETRGSTDTQYF.

The chain combines TRBV4-2 with TRBJ2-5; the match to TRBD2 covers 7 bases. V shed 6 bases and J 9 bases; nucleotides not matched to a gene: 4. Looked up from germline, CDR1 is LGHNA and CDR2 is YNFKEQ. The CDR3 spans 11 residues. The CDR3 region has the DNA TGTGCCAGCAGTGGGGAGGGTGCCCAGTACTTC. Amino acid sequence: CASSGEGAQYF.

This clone came up a few times. The J gene is TRBJ2-7, the V gene TRBV9; a possible D gene is TRBD2 (5 bases). Germline CDR1 SGDLS, CDR2 YYNGEE. V lost 4 bases and J 2 bases, leaving 10 bases between the germline ends. The CDR3 has 13 residues. The CDR3 coding sequence is TGTGCCAGCAGCCCCGGACTTACCTACGAGCAGTACTTC. Translating gives CASSPGLTYEQYF.

The rearrangement uses TRBV7-3 and TRBJ2-1; unclear D gene. This CDR3 is built from 15 residues. The V end was cut by 1 base, the J end by 8 bases, with 15 bases between. Germline CDR1 is SGHTA and CDR2 is FQGTGA. The CDR3 here is CASSLMPGPVYEQFF. The CDR3 nucleotides read TGTGCCAGCAGCTTAATGCCAGGCCCTGTCTATGAGCAGTTCTTC.